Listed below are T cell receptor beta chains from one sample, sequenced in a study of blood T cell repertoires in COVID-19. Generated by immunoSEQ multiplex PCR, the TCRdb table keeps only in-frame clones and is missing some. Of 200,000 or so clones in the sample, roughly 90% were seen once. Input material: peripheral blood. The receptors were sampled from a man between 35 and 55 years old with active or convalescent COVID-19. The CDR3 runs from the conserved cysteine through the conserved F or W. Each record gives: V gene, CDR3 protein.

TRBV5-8,CASSLDQGYTEAFF
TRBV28,CASSLGIGGGTSTDTQYF
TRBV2,CASRLTGVRSYEQYF
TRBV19,CASSIQGYGYTF
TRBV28,CASQTNYGYTF
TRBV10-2,CASSDSRGLAQYF
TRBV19,CASNDRADGYTF
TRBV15,CATCPGQAHDQPQHF
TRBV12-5,CASGLGLAGYNEQFF
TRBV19,CASTQGHYGYTF
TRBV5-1,CASSSLSIQETQYF
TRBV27,CASSLNPLLNEKLFF
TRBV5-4,CASSPPGMNTEAFF
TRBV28,CASKGQGPEAFF
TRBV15,CATSSNTGTGSYGYTF
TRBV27,CASSLTGGPLGWSNQPQHF
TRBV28,CASSGGLATGELFF
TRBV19,CASSVGSVNTEAFF
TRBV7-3,CASKQTSYEQYF
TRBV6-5,CASSYQGSYEQYF
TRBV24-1,CATSDFNHQAYSGNTIYF